The T cell receptor beta chain under discussion was sequenced for a study of OX40 agonist ivuxolimab in advanced cancers. Whole-study context: The patients received ivuxolimab by intravenous route every 2 weeks at 0.01 to 10 mg/kg. General study points: Compared with CD4+, CD8+ T cells on average had more expanded clones. Among the lowest levels of clonal expansion were found in partial responders at 0.1-3.0 mg/kg.

Per germline, CDR1 SGHTA and CDR2 FQGTGA. The V segment lost 1 base and the J segment 8 bases; nucleotides outside the gene matches: 10. This CDR3 is built from 16 residues. The data were produced by immunoSEQ multiplex PCR, yet TCRdb's version contains in-frame clones alone and is incomplete. The sample has some 99,000 clones, around 85% seen once; the top ten hold 0.4% to 0.65%. A word on this clone: The antigen is not known.

This sequence was found in an adult with an advanced solid tumor such as melanoma, head and neck, liver or kidney cancer. The input for sequencing was CD4+ or CD8+ T cells sorted from blood, taken in a trial of the OX40 agonist ivuxolimab. The V and J genes are TRBV7-3 and TRBJ1-4; 7 bases match TRBD1. For the CDR3, the DNA is TGTGCCAGCAGCTTAAAAAGTGGGCACAGGGGAGAAAAACTGTTTTTT. This encodes CASSLKSGHRGEKLFF.